One sample yielded the 32 T cell receptor beta chains listed below, sequenced in a study of T cells in Graves' hyperthyroidism and ophthalmopathy. Amplification yielded TCR beta CDR3 regions, with RNA transcripts as the source. Carried out on the TCR CDR3, a first-round RT-PCR used the HTBI primer set. TCRdb fed the multiplex PCR reads into MiXCR, producing one record per CDR3 protein. The table includes around 290,000 distinct CDR3 sequences, less than 15% detected once. Material: blood. These TCRs come from a woman aged 30 to 39 with Graves' hyperthyroidism that later progressed to Graves' ophthalmopathy.

At least ten counts were recorded for this clonotype. This rearrangement joins TRBV5-6 to TRBJ2-7; TRBD1 agrees at 12 bases. Unmatched junction bases numbered 8, after V lost 4 bases and J lost 12 bases. CDR1 and CDR2 (germline): SGHDT, YYEEEE. The CDR3 covers 13 residues. In DNA, the CDR3 is TGTGCCAGCAGCACCGGGACAGGGGGCGGACCGTACTTC. Protein: CASSTGTGGGPYF.

This clonotype was seen many times. The chain combines TRBV2 with TRBJ2-3; TRBD2 is a possible D gene (5 bases). Germline loops: CDR1 SNHLY, CDR2 FYNNEI. This CDR3 region has 18 residues. Trimming left V 0 bases short and J 4 bases short, with 20 bases between. CDR3 in amino acids: CASSEAGSRGLNPDTQYF. CDR3 coding DNA: TGTGCCAGCAGTGAAGCGGGCTCCCGGGGTCTTAACCCAGATACGCAGTATTTT.

This sequence joins TRBV6-2 or TRBV6-3 and TRBJ2-3; TRBD2 aligns across 8 bases. The V gene's germline CDR1 is MNHEY and CDR2 SVGEGT. V was pared by 8 bases and J by 3 bases, with 16 bases of the junction left unmatched. The CDR3 consists of 17 residues. As DNA, the CDR3 is TGTGCCAGCGTACTACCTGATCCGGGACTAGAGACAGATACGCAGTATTTT. Its protein product is CASVLPDPGLETDTQYF.

At least ten counts were recorded for this clonotype. The chain uses TRBV6-1 and TRBJ1-2; no definite D call. V shed 6 bases and J shed 8 bases, with 13 bases lying between them. The CDR3 runs 12 residues. Per germline, CDR1 MNHNS and CDR2 SASEGT. The CDR3 region is CASSYGERGYTF. CDR3 coding DNA: TGTGCCAGCAGCTATGGGGAAAGGGGCTACACCTTC.

This clonotype was recorded many times. This chain links TRBV4-2 with TRBJ1-1; perhaps TRBD1 as D (6 bases). Trimming left V 8 bases short and J 3 bases short, with 16 bases between. This CDR3 spans 14 amino acids. The V gene's germline CDR1 is LGHNA and CDR2 YNFKEQ. The DNA for the CDR3 is TGTGCCAGCCGGAACGGGGGCGAGGACACTGAAGCTTTCTTT. This sequence encodes CASRNGGEDTEAFF.

Many counts were recorded for this clonotype. This CDR3 reads CASSQDGGNTGELFF. The CDR3 DNA follows: TGTGCCAGCAGCCAAGACGGGGGGAACACCGGGGAGCTGTTTTTT. This chain connects TRBV3-1 to TRBJ2-2, with D possibly matching TRBD2 (6 bases). The germline V gene has CDR1 LGHDT and CDR2 YNNKEL (reference sequence). The CDR3 is made up of 15 amino acids. V was trimmed by 0 bases and J by 1 base, leaving 6 bases between them.

This clonotype was recorded many times. The J gene is TRBJ2-1, the V gene TRBV24-1; D tentatively fits TRBD1 or TRBD2 (5 bases each). Germline V lookup: CDR1 KGHDR, CDR2 SFDVKD. The CDR3 runs 13 residues. Between the trimmed V and J ends, which lost 3 bases and 4 bases, there was a span of 6 bases. The chain's CDR3 is CATSDEGYNEQFF. The CDR3, as DNA: TGTGCCACCAGTGATGAGGGGTACAATGAGCAGTTCTTC.

This clonotype has just a few counts. At one boundary the junction diverges from the germline segment, which might be a read error. DNA of the CDR3: TGTGCCAGTAGTTGGGGAACGGATAGCAAGCAGCCCCAGCATTTT. It codes for CASSWGTDSKQPQHF. The V gene is TRBV19, the J gene TRBJ1-5, with D unclear. Germline V gives CDR1 LNHDA, CDR2 SQIVND (reference sequence). The CDR3 runs 15 residues.

This clonotype was observed at least ten times. J is TRBJ2-7 and V is TRBV5-1; 11 bases fit TRBD2. The germline V gene has CDR1 SGHRS and CDR2 YFSETQ. The CDR3 has 16 amino acids. V was pared by 2 bases and J by 1 base, with 5 bases of the junction left unmatched. The CDR3 spells CASSFPGTSGSYEQYF. The CDR3 bases are TGCGCCAGCAGCTTTCCCGGGACTAGCGGATCCTACGAGCAGTACTTC.

This chain joins TRBV20-1 and TRBJ1-1; D may be TRBD1 (6 bases). Germline CDR1 is DFQATT and CDR2 is SNEGSKA (reference sequence). The CDR3 covers 13 residues. V lost 3 bases and J 1 base, leaving 9 bases between the germline ends. The DNA of the CDR3 is TGCAGTGCTAGGCCGACAGGGAACACTGAAGCTTTCTTT. As protein: CSARPTGNTEAFF.

The chain carries TRBV28 and TRBJ2-3; D may be TRBD2 (6 bases). The V gene lost 6 bases and the J gene lost 6 bases, with 16 bases spanning the gap. The CDR3 is 14 residues long. The germline V gene has CDR1 MDHEN and CDR2 SYDVKM. The CDR3 sequence: CASSLGLSGDTQYF. The CDR3 DNA sequence: TGTGCCAGCAGCTTGGGACTCAGTGGGGATACGCAGTATTTT.

This clonotype was observed many times. This chain joins TRBV3-1 and TRBJ1-4; D might be TRBD1 (6 bases). Germline values: CDR1 LGHDT, CDR2 YNNKEL (reference sequence). CDR3 length: 16 amino acids. V shed 0 bases and J shed 10 bases, with 18 bases lying between them. In DNA, the CDR3 is TGTGCCAGCAGCCAAGATCTGGCAGGGGCAAAGCGAAAACTGTTTTTT. Residues: CASSQDLAGAKRKLFF.

CDR3 sequence: CASSPDRGFTDTQYF. The CDR3 nucleotides read TGTGCCAGTAGTCCCGACAGGGGATTCACAGATACGCAGTATTTT. This chain connects TRBV19 to TRBJ2-3; 8 bases line up with TRBD1. The trim removed 5 bases at V and 2 bases at J, leaving 6 bases unmatched. The CDR3 has 15 residues. The germline V gene encodes CDR1 LNHDA and CDR2 SQIVND (reference sequence). Based on the CDR3 plus reference TRBV19 and TRBJ2-3, the full variable domain is DGGITQSPKYLFRKEGQNVTLSCEQNLNHDAMYWYRQDPGQGLRLIYYSQIVNDFQKGDIAEGYSVSREKKESFPLTVTSAQKNPTAFYLCASSPDRGFTDTQYFGPGTRLTVL.

This clonotype was detected ten times or more. The chain recombines TRBV28 with TRBJ2-7; 8 positions agree with TRBD1. The CDR3 sequence is 15 residues long. CDR1 and CDR2 from the germline V gene are MDHEN and SYDVKM. V lost 5 bases, J lost 1 base, and 7 bases stayed unmatched. Here the CDR3 reads CASSTSGTGSYEQYF. The CDR3 DNA reads as TGTGCCAGCAGTACCTCCGGGACAGGATCCTACGAGCAGTACTTC. Combining the CDR3 with reference TRBV28 and TRBJ2-7 gives the whole variable domain DVKVTQSSRYLVKRTGEKVFLECVQDMDHENMFWYRQDPGLGLRLIYFSYDVKMKEKGDIPEGYSVSREKKERFSLILESASTNQTSMYLCASSTSGTGSYEQYFGPGTRLTVT.

This clonotype came up many times. The rearrangement joins TRBV11-3 to TRBJ2-3; tentatively, D is TRBD2 (5 bases). The CDR3 is made up of 14 amino acids. The V end lost 1 base, the J end lost 3 bases, and 8 bases lay between the germline ends. CDR1 and CDR2 from the germline V gene are SGHNT and YENEEA. CDR3 protein: CASSLGGVTDTQYF. Written as DNA, the CDR3 is TGTGCCAGCAGCTTAGGGGGAGTAACAGATACGCAGTATTTT.

This clonotype was counted a few times. The rearrangement joins TRBV6-6 to TRBJ1-2; D gene uncertain. Between the trimmed V and J ends, which lost 2 bases and 0 bases, there was a span of 10 bases. The CDR3 length is 15 residues. Germline V gene data show CDR1 as MNHNY and CDR2 as SVGAGI (reference sequence). The CDR3 spells CASSYGSGANYGYTF. As DNA, the CDR3 is TGTGCCAGCAGTTACGGTAGTGGAGCTAACTATGGCTACACCTTC.

The sample holds a few counts of this clonotype. The chain carries TRBV4-2 and TRBJ2-3; TRBD1 agrees at 8 bases. The V gene end was trimmed by 1 base and the J gene end by 4 bases; junction bases not matched to a gene: 4. The CDR3 sequence is 15 residues long. Germline-derived CDR1 and CDR2 are LGHNA and YNFKEQ. As DNA, the CDR3 is TGTGCCAGCAGCCAAGTCGACAGGGGCGCAGATACGCAGTATTTT. It encodes CASSQVDRGADTQYF.

This clonotype was seen repeatedly, ten times or more. The V gene is TRBV11-2, the J gene TRBJ2-7, with 7 bases aligning to TRBD1. CDR3 length equals 12 residues. Trimming took 6 bases from V and 6 from J; bases not matched to a gene: 5. Germline-derived CDR1 and CDR2 are SGHAT and FQNNGV. CDR3 DNA sequence: TGTGCCAGCAGTCACAGGGGTGGCGAGCAGTACTTC. Its protein product is CASSHRGGEQYF.

This clonotype was counted a few times. The V call is TRBV6-2 or TRBV6-3, the J call TRBJ2-3; TRBD1 agrees at 8 bases. The germline V gene has CDR1 MNHEY and CDR2 SVGEGT. V was clipped by 8 bases and J by 0 bases; unmatched bases: 10. The CDR3 is 16 residues long. The CDR3, as DNA: TGTGCCAGCGGCCAGCGACAGGGGACCAGCACAGATACGCAGTATTTT. Translation: CASGQRQGTSTDTQYF.

This clonotype was recorded at least ten times. The chain joins TRBV27 to TRBJ1-1; TRBD1 matches at 7 bases. V shed 3 bases, J shed 3 bases, and the junction held 4 bases outside the gene matches. The CDR3 is made up of 14 amino acids. Germline V CDR1 and CDR2: MNHEY, SMNVEV (reference sequence). This CDR3 reads CASSLTGTDTEAFF. CDR3 DNA: TGTGCCAGCAGTTTGACAGGGACCGACACTGAAGCTTTCTTT.

This clonotype was counted many times. The chain joins TRBV13 to TRBJ2-1; the match to TRBD2 covers 10 bases. This CDR3 has 15 amino acids. V gave up 2 bases and J gave up 8 bases; unmatched junction bases: 6. Germline assignment: CDR1 PRHDT and CDR2 FYEKMQ (reference sequence). The chain's CDR3 is CASSLPSGSWDEQFF. For the CDR3, the DNA is TGTGCCAGCAGCTTACCTAGCGGGAGTTGGGATGAGCAGTTCTTC. Complete variable domain (other parts from reference TRBV13 and TRBJ2-1): AAGVIQSPRHLIKEKRETATLKCYPIPRHDTVYWYQQGPGQDPQFLISFYEKMQSDKGSIPDRFSAQQFSDYHSELNMSSLELGDSALYFCASSLPSGSWDEQFFGPGTRLTVL.

The table lists this clonotype with many counts. The chain links TRBV28 to TRBJ2-7; D remains ambiguous. Deletions cut 3 bases from V and 7 bases from J, with 16 bases between. CDR3 length: 14 residues. The germline V gene encodes CDR1 MDHEN and CDR2 SYDVKM. The CDR3 DNA is TGTGCCAGCAGTTTTCTCTTCTCGTCTCAGGAGCAGTACTTC. Its protein is CASSFLFSSQEQYF. The variable domain in full, completed from reference TRBV28 and TRBJ2-7, reads DVKVTQSSRYLVKRTGEKVFLECVQDMDHENMFWYRQDPGLGLRLIYFSYDVKMKEKGDIPEGYSVSREKKERFSLILESASTNQTSMYLCASSFLFSSQEQYFGPGTRLTVT.

This clonotype has at least ten counts. This chain joins TRBV7-2 and TRBJ2-1; 9 bases agree with TRBD1. This CDR3 is built from 18 residues. Germline values: CDR1 SGHTA, CDR2 FQGNSA. V trimming: 1 base; J trimming: 4 bases; junction bases outside the gene matches: 11. CDR3 DNA: TGTGCCAGCAGCTTAGTAGGAGGGACAGGGAGGGTGTACAATGAGCAGTTCTTC. As protein: CASSLVGGTGRVYNEQFF.

The chain combines TRBV19 with TRBJ2-2; D gene ambiguous. Per germline, CDR1 LNHDA and CDR2 SQIVND (reference sequence). V gave up 4 bases and J gave up 2 bases, with 8 bases separating them. This CDR3 comprises 14 residues. CDR3 sequence reads: CASSTEINTGELFF. The CDR3 DNA reads as TGTGCCAGTAGTACGGAGATTAACACCGGGGAGCTGTTTTTT.

The gene calls are TRBV5-6 and TRBJ2-3; D may be TRBD2 (5 bases). With 4 bases removed from V and 6 bases from J, the gap between germline ends came to 12 bases. The CDR3 extends over 13 amino acids. Germline lookup yields CDR1 SGHDT and CDR2 YYEEEE. This chain's CDR3 is CASSSRLMDTQYF. CDR3 sequence (DNA): TGTGCCAGCAGCAGCAGACTAATGGATACGCAGTATTTT.

This clonotype was observed many times. The rearrangement links TRBV20-1 to TRBJ2-3, with D possibly being TRBD2 (6 bases). The CDR3 runs 15 residues. Trimming stripped 3 bases from V and 0 bases from J, with 13 bases between. Germline CDR1 is DFQATT and CDR2 is SNEGSKA (reference sequence). The CDR3 nucleotides read TGCAGTGCTAGCAGCCTAGCGACGAGCACAGATACGCAGTATTTT. Its translation is CSASSLATSTDTQYF.

V is TRBV24-1 and J is TRBJ2-2; D is unresolved. Germline CDR1 is KGHDR and CDR2 is SFDVKD. This CDR3 contains 14 residues. V lost 1 base and J 5 bases, leaving 7 bases between the germline ends. The CDR3 bases are TGTGCCACCAGTGATTTTGGCCTGACCGGGGAGCTGTTTTTT. This codes for CATSDFGLTGELFF.

The table lists this clonotype with many counts. V gene TRBV24-1 combines with J gene TRBJ2-3; 7 nucleotides align to TRBD1. Losses at the gene ends were 0 bases for V and 6 bases for J; bases not matched to a gene: 8. This CDR3 has 16 residues. Germline V gene lookup returns CDR1 KGHDR and CDR2 SFDVKD. In DNA, the CDR3 is TGTGCCACCAGTGATTTGGAAGGGGGCAAACCGGATACGCAGTATTTT. Encoded protein: CATSDLEGGKPDTQYF.

This clonotype was picked up many times. V usage is TRBV27 and J usage is TRBJ1-5, with 7 positions matching TRBD1. The germline V gene has CDR1 MNHEY and CDR2 SMNVEV (reference sequence). Unmatched junction bases numbered 16, after V lost 4 bases and J lost 4 bases. The CDR3 is 18 residues long. As DNA, the CDR3 is TGTGCCAGCAGTTCCAGTCCGGGTCCGACAGGGCGGAATCAGCCCCAGCATTTT. It yields the protein CASSSSPGPTGRNQPQHF.

This clonotype was detected ten times or more. This chain links TRBV12-3 or TRBV12-4 with TRBJ2-5, with no clear D. The ends were cut back, 5 bases at V and 4 bases at J, with 8 bases in the middle. This CDR3 spans 12 amino acids. CDR3 sequence reads: CASSQPGETQYF. CDR3 DNA sequence: TGTGCCAGCAGTCAGCCGGGAGAGACCCAGTACTTC.

This chain connects TRBV4-1 to TRBJ2-3, with D perhaps matching TRBD1 (5 bases). The germline V gene encodes CDR1 MGHRA and CDR2 YSYEKL. This CDR3 spans 18 amino acids. Trimming shortened V by 0 bases and J by 2 bases, and 18 bases separated the two germline ends. CDR3 in amino acids: CASSQEKSNVGVTDTQYF. DNA for the CDR3: TGCGCCAGCAGCCAAGAAAAATCAAACGTAGGGGTCACAGATACGCAGTATTTT.

The gene calls are TRBV19 and TRBJ1-5; possibly TRBD1 for D (6 bases). The CDR3 has 14 amino acids. From germline, CDR1 is LNHDA and CDR2 SQIVND (reference sequence). The V and J ends lost 3 bases and 6 bases respectively, with 12 bases between them. Here the CDR3 reads CASSIWDISQPQHF. CDR3 nucleotide sequence: TGTGCCAGTAGTATTTGGGACATCAGTCAGCCCCAGCATTTT.